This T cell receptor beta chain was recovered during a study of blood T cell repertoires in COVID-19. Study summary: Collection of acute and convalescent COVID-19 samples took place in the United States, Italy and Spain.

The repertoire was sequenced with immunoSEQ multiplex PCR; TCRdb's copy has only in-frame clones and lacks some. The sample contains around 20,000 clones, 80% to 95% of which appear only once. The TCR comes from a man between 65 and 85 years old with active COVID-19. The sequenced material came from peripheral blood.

CDR3: CASSFGLAVGREQFF. CDR3 in DNA: TGTGCCAGCAGCTTCGGACTAGCGGTGGGGCGGGAGCAGTTCTTC. The chain uses TRBV7-2 and TRBJ2-1, with 10 positions matching TRBD2. Germline V gene lookup returns CDR1 SGHTA and CDR2 FQGNSA. The CDR3 sequence is 15 residues long. After removal of 3 bases from V and 10 bases from J, the junction contained 9 bases not matched to a gene.